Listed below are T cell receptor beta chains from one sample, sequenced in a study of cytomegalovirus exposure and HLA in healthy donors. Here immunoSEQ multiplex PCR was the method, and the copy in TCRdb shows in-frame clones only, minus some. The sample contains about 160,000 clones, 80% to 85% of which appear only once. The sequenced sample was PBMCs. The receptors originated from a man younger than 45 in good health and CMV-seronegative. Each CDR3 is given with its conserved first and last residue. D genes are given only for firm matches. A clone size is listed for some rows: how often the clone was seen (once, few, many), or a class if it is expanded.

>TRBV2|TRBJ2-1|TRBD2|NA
TGTGCCAGCAGTGTGAGCGGGAGGGCCGGAGAGCAGTTCTTC
CASSVSGRAGEQFF
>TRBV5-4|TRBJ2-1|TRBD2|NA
TGTGCCAGCAGCTTCCGGGGGGTCGGCTATGAGCAGTTCTTC
CASSFRGVGYEQFF
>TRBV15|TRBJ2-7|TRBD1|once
TGTGCCACCAGTTTTAACAGGGGAGACGTGCAGTACTTC
CATSFNRGDVQYF
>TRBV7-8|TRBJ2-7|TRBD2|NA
TGTGCCAGCCGCGCCCTAGCGGGGGTTGGCTACGAGCAGTACTTC
CASRALAGVGYEQYF
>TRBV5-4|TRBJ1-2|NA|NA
TGTGCCAGCAGCTTGGACAGGAGTGGCTACACCTTC
CASSLDRSGYTF
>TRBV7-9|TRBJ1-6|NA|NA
TGTGCCAGCAGATCCCCGTTGTCCGATAATTCACCCCTCCACTTT
CASRSPLSDNSPLHF
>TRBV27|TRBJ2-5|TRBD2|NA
TGTGCCAGCAGTGGGGGGGGCCAAGAGACCCAGTACTTC
CASSGGGQETQYF
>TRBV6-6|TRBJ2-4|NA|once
TGTGCCAGCAGTTACGGGGGCTCGGCCAAAAACATTCAGTACTTC
CASSYGGSAKNIQYF
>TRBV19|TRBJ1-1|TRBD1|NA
TGTGCCAGTATTCAGACAGGGGATGTTGAAGCTTTCTTT
CASIQTGDVEAFF
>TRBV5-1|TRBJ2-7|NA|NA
TGCGCCAGCGGACCCGGGCCACCAGCGGCGATCGACTACGAGCAGTACTTC
CASGPGPPAAIDYEQYF
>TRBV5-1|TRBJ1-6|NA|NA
TGCGCCAGCAGCTTCGGCAGGGATTCACCACTCCACTTT
CASSFGRDSPLHF
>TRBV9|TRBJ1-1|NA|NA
TGTGCCAGCAGCGTAGGAGGGGAGGGCACTGAAGCTTTCTTT
CASSVGGEGTEAFF
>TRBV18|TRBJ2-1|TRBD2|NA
TGTGCCAGCTCACTCGGGGGGACTAGTGACAATGAGCAGTTCTTC
CASSLGGTSDNEQFF
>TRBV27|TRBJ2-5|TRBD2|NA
TGTGCCAGCAGTTTAATCCCGCCTAGCGGGGCTCAAGAGACCCAGTACTTC
CASSLIPPSGAQETQYF
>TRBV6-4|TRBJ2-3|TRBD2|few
TGTGCCAGCAGTGATCTCCGTGGGGAGGGCCCGAATACGCAGTATTTT
CASSDLRGEGPNTQYF
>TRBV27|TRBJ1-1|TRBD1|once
TGTGCCAGCAGTTTATCCACAGGGGTGAACACTGAAGCTTTCTTT
CASSLSTGVNTEAFF
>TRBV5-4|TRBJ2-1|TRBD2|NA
TGTGCCAGCAGCGCGGGAGGTAGTTGGAATGAGCAGTTCTTC
CASSAGGSWNEQFF
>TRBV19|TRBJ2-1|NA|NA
TGTGCCAGTAGTCGGGATTTGGGATTAGGGCAGTTCTTC
CASSRDLGLGQFF
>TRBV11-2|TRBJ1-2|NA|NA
TGTGCCAGCAGCCCCCCTCCGGGGAGAGGTGCGAAGGGCTACACCTTC
CASSPPPGRGAKGYTF
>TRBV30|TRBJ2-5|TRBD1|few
TGTGCCTGGAGGGTTACAGGGGGAAGGGAGACCCAGTACTTC
CAWRVTGGRETQYF